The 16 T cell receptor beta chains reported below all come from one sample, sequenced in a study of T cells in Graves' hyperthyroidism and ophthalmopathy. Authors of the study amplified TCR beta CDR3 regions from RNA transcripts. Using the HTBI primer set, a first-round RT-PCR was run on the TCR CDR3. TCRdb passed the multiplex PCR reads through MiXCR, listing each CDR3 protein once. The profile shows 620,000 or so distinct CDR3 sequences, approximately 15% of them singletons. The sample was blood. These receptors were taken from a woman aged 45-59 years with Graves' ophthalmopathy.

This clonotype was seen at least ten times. The DNA for the CDR3 is TGTGCCAGCAGCTTGTGGACAGGTAACACTGAAGCTTTCTTT. Amino acids: CASSLWTGNTEAFF. The chain recombines TRBV11-3 with TRBJ1-1; 7 bases map to TRBD1. Trimming removed 3 bases from V and 2 bases from J; junction bases left unmatched: 3. This CDR3 region has 14 residues. The germline V gene encodes CDR1 SGHNT and CDR2 YENEEA.

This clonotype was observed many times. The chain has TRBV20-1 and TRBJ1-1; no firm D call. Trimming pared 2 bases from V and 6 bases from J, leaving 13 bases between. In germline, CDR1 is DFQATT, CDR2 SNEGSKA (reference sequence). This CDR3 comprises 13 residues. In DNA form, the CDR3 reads TGCAGTGCTAGATTCCCGGGGAAAGCTGAAGCTTTCTTT. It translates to CSARFPGKAEAFF.

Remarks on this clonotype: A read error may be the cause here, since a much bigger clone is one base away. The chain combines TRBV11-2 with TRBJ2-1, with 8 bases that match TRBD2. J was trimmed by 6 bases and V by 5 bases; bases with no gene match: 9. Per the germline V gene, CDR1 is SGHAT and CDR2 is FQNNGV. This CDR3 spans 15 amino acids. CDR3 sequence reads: CASSPKRERCNEQFF. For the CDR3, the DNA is TGTGCCAGCAGCCCCAAGCGGGAGCGCTGCAATGAGCAGTTCTTC.

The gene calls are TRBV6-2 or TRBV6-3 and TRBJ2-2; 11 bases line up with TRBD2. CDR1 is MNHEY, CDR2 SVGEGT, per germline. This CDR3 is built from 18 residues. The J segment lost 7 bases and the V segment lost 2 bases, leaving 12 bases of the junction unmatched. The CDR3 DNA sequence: TGTGCCAGCAGTTACGAGGTCATACTAGCGGGAGACGTCGGGGAGCTGTTTTTT. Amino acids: CASSYEVILAGDVGELFF.

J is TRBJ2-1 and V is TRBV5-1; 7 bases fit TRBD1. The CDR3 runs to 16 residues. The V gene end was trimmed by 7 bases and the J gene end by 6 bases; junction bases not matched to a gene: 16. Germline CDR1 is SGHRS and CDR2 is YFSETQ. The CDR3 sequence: CASGQEQGFRSNEQFF. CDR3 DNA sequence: TGCGCCAGCGGTCAAGAACAGGGGTTTCGAAGCAATGAGCAGTTCTTC.

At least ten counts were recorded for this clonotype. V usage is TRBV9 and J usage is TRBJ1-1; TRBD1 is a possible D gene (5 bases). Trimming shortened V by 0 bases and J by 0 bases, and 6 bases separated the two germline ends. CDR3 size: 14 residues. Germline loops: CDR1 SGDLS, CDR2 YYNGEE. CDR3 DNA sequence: TGTGCCAGCAGCGTAGCAGGGATGAACACTGAAGCTTTCTTT. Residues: CASSVAGMNTEAFF. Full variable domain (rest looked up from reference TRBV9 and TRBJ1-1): DSGVTQTPKHLITATGQRVTLRCSPRSGDLSVYWYQQSLDQGLQFLIQYYNGEERAKGNILERFSAQQFPDLHSELNLSSLELGDSALYFCASSVAGMNTEAFFGQGTRLTVV.

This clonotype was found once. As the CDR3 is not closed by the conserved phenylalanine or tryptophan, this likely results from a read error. CDR3: CATDYSSYEQYL. Here the CDR3 DNA reads TGTGCCACCGACTATAGCTCCTACGAGCAGTACCTC. V and J are TRBV6-1 and TRBJ2-7; D might be TRBD2 (5 bases). Germline CDR1 is MNHNS and CDR2 is SASEGT. This CDR3 comprises 12 residues. Trimming pared 10 bases from V and 0 bases from J, leaving 10 bases between.

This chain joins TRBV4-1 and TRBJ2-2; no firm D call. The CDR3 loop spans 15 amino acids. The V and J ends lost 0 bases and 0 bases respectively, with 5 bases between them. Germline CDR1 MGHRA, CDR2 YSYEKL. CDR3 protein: CASSQDGANTGELFF. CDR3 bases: TGCGCCAGCAGCCAAGATGGAGCGAACACCGGGGAGCTGTTTTTT.

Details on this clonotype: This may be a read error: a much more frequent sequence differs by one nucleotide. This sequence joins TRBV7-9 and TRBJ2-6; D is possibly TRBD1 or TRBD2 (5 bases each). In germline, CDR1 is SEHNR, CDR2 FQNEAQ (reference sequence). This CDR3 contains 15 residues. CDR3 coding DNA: TGTGCCAGCAGTGAAAGCGGACCCGGGGCCAACGTCCCGACTTTC. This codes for CASSESGPGANVPTF.

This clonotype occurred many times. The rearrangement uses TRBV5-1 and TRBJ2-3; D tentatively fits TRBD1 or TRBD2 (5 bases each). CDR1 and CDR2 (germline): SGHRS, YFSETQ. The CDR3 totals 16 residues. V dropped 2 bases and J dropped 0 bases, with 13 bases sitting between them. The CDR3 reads CASSFRGDGSTDTQYF. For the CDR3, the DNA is TGCGCCAGCAGCTTCCGGGGCGACGGCAGCACAGATACGCAGTATTTT.

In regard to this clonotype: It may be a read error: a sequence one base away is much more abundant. CDR3 in DNA: TGTGCCAACAGCTTTGTAGCGGGAGAGACCCAGTACTTC. Residues: CANSFVAGETQYF. The chain links TRBV11-1 to TRBJ2-5; 7 nucleotides line up with TRBD2. Looked up from germline, CDR1 is SGHAT and CDR2 is FQDESV (reference sequence). The CDR3 length is 13 residues.

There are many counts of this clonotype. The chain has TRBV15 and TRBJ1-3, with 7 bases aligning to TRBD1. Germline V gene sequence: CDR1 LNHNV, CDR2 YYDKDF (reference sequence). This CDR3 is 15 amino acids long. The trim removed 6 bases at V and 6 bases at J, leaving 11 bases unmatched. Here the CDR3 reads CATRPGHTGANTIYF. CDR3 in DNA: TGTGCCACCAGGCCAGGCCACACAGGGGCAAACACCATATATTTT.

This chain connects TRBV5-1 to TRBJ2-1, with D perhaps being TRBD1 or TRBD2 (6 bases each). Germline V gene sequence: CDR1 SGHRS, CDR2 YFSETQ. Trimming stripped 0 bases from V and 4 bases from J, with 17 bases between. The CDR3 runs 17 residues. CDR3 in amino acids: CASSLGPGSGAYNEQFF. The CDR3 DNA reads TGCGCCAGCAGCTTGGGTCCGGGTTCGGGGGCTTACAATGAGCAGTTCTTC.

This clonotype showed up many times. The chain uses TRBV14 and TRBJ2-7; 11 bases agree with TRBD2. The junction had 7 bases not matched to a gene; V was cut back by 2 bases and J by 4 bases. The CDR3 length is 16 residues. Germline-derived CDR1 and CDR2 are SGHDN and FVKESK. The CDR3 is CASSQTSGSRPYEQYF. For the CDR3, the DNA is TGTGCCAGCAGCCAAACTAGCGGGAGTCGTCCTTACGAGCAGTACTTC.

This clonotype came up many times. The CDR3: CASSFRGPKSTEAFF. DNA for the CDR3: TGTGCCAGCAGTTTTAGGGGACCCAAGAGCACTGAAGCTTTCTTT. The V and J genes are TRBV28 and TRBJ1-1; D is possibly TRBD1 (5 bases). CDR3 length: 15 amino acids. Trimming stripped 3 bases from V and 4 bases from J, with 15 bases between. Per the germline V gene, CDR1 is MDHEN and CDR2 is SYDVKM.

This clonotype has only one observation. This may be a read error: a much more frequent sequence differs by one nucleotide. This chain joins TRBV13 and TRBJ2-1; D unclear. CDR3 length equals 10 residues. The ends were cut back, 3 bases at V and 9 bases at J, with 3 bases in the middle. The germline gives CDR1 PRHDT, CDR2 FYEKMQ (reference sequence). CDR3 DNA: TGTGCCAGCAGCTTTGGTGAGCAGTTCTTC. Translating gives CASSFGEQFF. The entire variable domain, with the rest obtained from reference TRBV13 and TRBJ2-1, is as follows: AAGVIQSPRHLIKEKRETATLKCYPIPRHDTVYWYQQGPGQDPQFLISFYEKMQSDKGSIPDRFSAQQFSDYHSELNMSSLELGDSALYFCASSFGEQFFGPGTRLTVL.